In this sample, the clone carrying this TCR beta chain turned up once. Its antigen is as yet unknown. V lost 4 bases and J lost 5; bases outside the gene matches: 6. CDR3 size: 15 residues. Germline-derived CDR1 and CDR2 are MGHRA and YSYEKL. The sample belongs to a study of graft-versus-host responses after intestinal transplantation. As for the study in general: The study gave all recipients anti-thymocyte globulin induction, then tacrolimus and steroids for about 3 years. Study findings and constraints: Allografts carried high graft-versus-host to host-versus-graft clonal ratios in patients having graft-donor T cell macrochimerism.

Sequencing was performed with immunoSEQ multiplex PCR; in TCRdb, only in-frame clones are kept and a portion is missing. In the table there are some 41,000 clones, 85% to 95% of which are singletons. The TCR sequence derives from a human donor who was the organ donor for an intestinal transplant. The sample here was unstimulated CD8+ T cells sorted from spleen or lymph node cells, taken before transplant. V and J are TRBV4-1 and TRBJ1-2; TRBD1 aligns across 11 bases. CDR3: CASSPGQGVGYGYTF. The CDR3 DNA is TGCGCCAGCAGCCCGGGACAGGGGGTGGGGTATGGCTACACCTTC.